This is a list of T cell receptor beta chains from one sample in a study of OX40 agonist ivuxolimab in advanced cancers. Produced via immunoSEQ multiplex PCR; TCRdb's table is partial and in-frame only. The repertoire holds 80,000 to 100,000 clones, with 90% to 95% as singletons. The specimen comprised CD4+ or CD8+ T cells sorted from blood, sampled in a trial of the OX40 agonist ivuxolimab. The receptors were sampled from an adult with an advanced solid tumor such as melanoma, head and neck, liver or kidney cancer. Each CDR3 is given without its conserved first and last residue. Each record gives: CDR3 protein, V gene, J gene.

CDR3: ATSRVGGLQPQH
V: TRBV15
J: TRBJ1-5

CDR3: ASSYRDSNFGYT
V: TRBV5-1
J: TRBJ1-2

CDR3: ASTPGQLSQPQH
V: TRBV28
J: TRBJ1-5

CDR3: ASSSFSGGAKDTQY
V: TRBV28
J: TRBJ2-3

CDR3: ASSRGSTGDLTDTQY
V: TRBV5-8
J: TRBJ2-3

CDR3: ASSQDKLAGTNEQF
V: TRBV4-1
J: TRBJ2-1

CDR3: ASSVDPQASYT
V: TRBV9
J: TRBJ1-2

CDR3: ASSTGTGEGYT
V: TRBV6-5
J: TRBJ1-2

CDR3: ASSDQTNTEAF
V: TRBV6-5
J: TRBJ1-1

CDR3: ASSSVADSPLH
V: TRBV7-9
J: TRBJ1-6

CDR3: ASSLRVYGYT
V: TRBV28
J: TRBJ1-2

CDR3: ASSLVVTDTQY
V: TRBV5-4
J: TRBJ2-3

CDR3: ASSLVKSNQPQH
V: TRBV5-6
J: TRBJ1-5

CDR3: ASSEARLANEQF
V: TRBV2
J: TRBJ2-1

CDR3: ASSIGQSSTDTQY
V: TRBV5-1
J: TRBJ2-3

CDR3: ASSQSPSTDTQY
V: TRBV5-4
J: TRBJ2-3

CDR3: ASSPRFLIAGDYNEQF
V: TRBV4-2
J: TRBJ2-1

CDR3: ASSGGANSPLH
V: TRBV28
J: TRBJ1-6

CDR3: ASSLAWDTASGANVLT
V: TRBV11-1
J: TRBJ2-6

CDR3: ASRLTSPAYNEQF
V: TRBV6-1
J: TRBJ2-1

CDR3: ASSFYGSYNSPLH
V: TRBV28
J: TRBJ1-6

CDR3: ASSLARPGLADYNEQF
V: TRBV11-2
J: TRBJ2-1

CDR3: ASKQGALIGELF
V: TRBV6-5
J: TRBJ2-2

CDR3: AARQSSYEQY
V: TRBV10-3
J: TRBJ2-7

CDR3: ASSIDRGQGSTEAF
V: TRBV19
J: TRBJ1-1

CDR3: AWTAGPYNEQF
V: TRBV30
J: TRBJ2-1

CDR3: ASKSVGNYNSPLH
V: TRBV30
J: TRBJ1-6

CDR3: ASIRDRGRGETQY
V: TRBV6-1
J: TRBJ2-5

CDR3: ASSYQLADYNEQF
V: TRBV7-9
J: TRBJ2-1

CDR3: ASSQSWNEQF
V: TRBV11-3
J: TRBJ2-1

CDR3: SEAGLAVYNEQF
V: TRBV29-1
J: TRBJ2-1

CDR3: ASSPGRSREAF
V: TRBV4-1
J: TRBJ1-1

CDR3: ASRKTGVAEAF
V: TRBV6-5
J: TRBJ1-1

CDR3: ASSPLRSFGNTIY
V: TRBV4-1
J: TRBJ1-3

CDR3: ASSRAIGTEAF
V: TRBV11-3
J: TRBJ1-1

CDR3: ASTLDGTGYGYT
V: TRBV2
J: TRBJ1-2

CDR3: ASSPGTSGGADTQY
V: TRBV5-4
J: TRBJ2-3

CDR3: ASRLSASYYT
V: TRBV6-1
J: TRBJ1-2

CDR3: ASRTGREQF
V: TRBV2
J: TRBJ2-1

CDR3: ASSHSYTDTQY
V: TRBV7-3
J: TRBJ2-3

CDR3: ASSDRGNQPQH
V: TRBV6-5
J: TRBJ1-5

CDR3: ASMLRAGGDEQF
V: TRBV5-4
J: TRBJ2-1

CDR3: ASSRLAGVGDTQY
V: TRBV19
J: TRBJ2-3

CDR3: ASSPSVTITDTQY
V: TRBV6-5
J: TRBJ2-3

CDR3: ASSPGLAGPQF
V: TRBV7-2
J: TRBJ2-1

CDR3: ASSSGQGDQPQH
V: TRBV7-9
J: TRBJ1-5

CDR3: ASSSYLLSGHGYT
V: TRBV7-3
J: TRBJ1-2

CDR3: ASSLFQGQPQH
V: TRBV28
J: TRBJ1-5

CDR3: ASSVRGGNEQF
V: TRBV9
J: TRBJ2-1

CDR3: ASSLGRLAGAQETQY
V: TRBV5-8
J: TRBJ2-5

CDR3: ASSQERIQNYGYT
V: TRBV4-3
J: TRBJ1-2

CDR3: ASSQWQGPSSSPLH
V: TRBV4-1
J: TRBJ1-6

CDR3: SVVTSETQY
V: TRBV29-1
J: TRBJ2-5

CDR3: ATSRAGGLSNQPQH
V: TRBV15
J: TRBJ1-5

CDR3: ASSSTGTGAITQAF
V: TRBV28
J: TRBJ1-1

CDR3: ASSYGTGGNTIY
V: TRBV6-5
J: TRBJ1-3

CDR3: ASSPDRNQPQH
V: TRBV18
J: TRBJ1-5

CDR3: ASSWTGWGDNEQF
V: TRBV5-6
J: TRBJ2-1

CDR3: ASSDQSNTEAF
V: TRBV5-1
J: TRBJ1-1